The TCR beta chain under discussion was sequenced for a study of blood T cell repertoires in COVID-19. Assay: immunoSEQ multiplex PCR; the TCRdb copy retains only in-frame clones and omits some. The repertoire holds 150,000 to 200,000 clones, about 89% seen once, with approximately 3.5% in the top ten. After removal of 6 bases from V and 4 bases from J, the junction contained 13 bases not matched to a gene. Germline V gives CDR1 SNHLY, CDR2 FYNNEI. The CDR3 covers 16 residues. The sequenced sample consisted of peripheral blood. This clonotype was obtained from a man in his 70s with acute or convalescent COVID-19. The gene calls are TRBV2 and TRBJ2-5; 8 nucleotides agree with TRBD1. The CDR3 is CASSGGRQGAGETQYF. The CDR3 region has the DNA TGTGCCAGCAGCGGCGGAAGGCAGGGGGCGGGAGAGACCCAGTACTTC.